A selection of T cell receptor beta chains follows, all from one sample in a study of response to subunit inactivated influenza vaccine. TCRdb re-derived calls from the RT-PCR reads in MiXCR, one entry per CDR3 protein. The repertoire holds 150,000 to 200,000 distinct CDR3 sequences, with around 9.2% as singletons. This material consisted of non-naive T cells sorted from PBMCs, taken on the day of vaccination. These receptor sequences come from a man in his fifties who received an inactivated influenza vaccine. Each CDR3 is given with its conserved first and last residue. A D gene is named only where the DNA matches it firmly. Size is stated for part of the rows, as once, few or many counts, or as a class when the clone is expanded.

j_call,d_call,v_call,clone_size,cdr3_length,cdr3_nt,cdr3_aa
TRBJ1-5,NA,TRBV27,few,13,TGTGCCAGCAGTATCCGCCGGGGACTGCCCCAGCATTTT,CASSIRRGLPQHF
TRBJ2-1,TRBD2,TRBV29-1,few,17,TGCAGCGTAACGGGACTAGCGGGGTGGGCCGGGGCGGATGAGCAGTTCTTC,CSVTGLAGWAGADEQFF
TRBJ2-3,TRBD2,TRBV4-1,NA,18,TGCGCCAGCAGCCGAGGCCAAGCGGGGGGGCCCCCCACAGATACGCAGTATTTT,CASSRGQAGGPPTDTQYF
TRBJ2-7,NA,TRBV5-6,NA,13,TGTGCCAGCAGCTTGGCTACACCGGGCGAGCAGTACTTC,CASSLATPGEQYF
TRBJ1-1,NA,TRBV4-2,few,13,TGTGCCAGCGAGGAAAAGGCGAGCACTGAAGCTTTCTTT,CASEEKASTEAFF
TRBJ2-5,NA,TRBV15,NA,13,TGTGCCACCAGCAGAGTGGGGTCAGAGACCCAGTACTTC,CATSRVGSETQYF
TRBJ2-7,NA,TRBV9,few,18,TGTGCCAGCAGCGTAGGTCCTTCGAGGGGGACTCGCTCCTACGAGCAGTACTTC,CASSVGPSRGTRSYEQYF
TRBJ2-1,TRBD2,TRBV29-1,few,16,TGCAGCGTTGAACCGGGACTAGCGGACTCCTACAATGAGCAGTTCTTC,CSVEPGLADSYNEQFF
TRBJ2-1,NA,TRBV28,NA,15,TGTGCCAGCAGTCCGCGGTCCCTGATGCGATGGGAGCAGTTCTTC,CASSPRSLMRWEQFF
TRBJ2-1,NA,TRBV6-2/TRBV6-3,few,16,TGTGCCAGTAGTTACACAGGCGGTGGGACCTACAATGAGCAGTTCTTC,CASSYTGGGTYNEQFF
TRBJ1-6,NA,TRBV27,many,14,TGTGCCAGCAGTTTTAACAGCGGTAATTCACCCCTCCACTTT,CASSFNSGNSPLHF
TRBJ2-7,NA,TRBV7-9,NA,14,TGTGCCAGTGGGAGGGGGCGAAGCTCCTACGAGCAGTACTTC,CASGRGRSSYEQYF
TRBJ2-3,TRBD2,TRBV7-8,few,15,TGTGCCAGCAGCTTTAGCGGGGAATTAACAGATACGCAGTATTTT,CASSFSGELTDTQYF
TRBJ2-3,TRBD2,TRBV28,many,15,TGTGCCAGCAGGGTAGCGGGGGGCCGCACAGATACGCAGTATTTT,CASRVAGGRTDTQYF
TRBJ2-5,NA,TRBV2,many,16,TGTGCCAGCAGTGACCGAGCTCCCCCCCCCTTGGAGACCCAGTACTTC,CASSDRAPPPLETQYF
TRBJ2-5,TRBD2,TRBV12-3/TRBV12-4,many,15,TGTGCCAGCAGTCCCCTCCGGGAGGGCCCGTTCGGCCAGTACTTC,CASSPLREGPFGQYF
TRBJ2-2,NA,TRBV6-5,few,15,TGTGCCAGCAGTTACTCTCAGGGTGCCACCGGGGAGCTGTTTTTT,CASSYSQGATGELFF
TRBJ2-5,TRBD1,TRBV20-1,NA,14,TGCAGCAACCTCCCAGGGGGATACGGAGAGACCCAGTACTTC,CSNLPGGYGETQYF
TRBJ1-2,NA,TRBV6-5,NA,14,TGTGCCAGCAGTTACACTAAAGGGAGCTATGGCTACACCTTC,CASSYTKGSYGYTF
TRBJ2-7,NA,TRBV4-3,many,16,TGCGCCAGCAGCCAATTTGCCTACCTGGACTCCTACGAGCAGTACTTC,CASSQFAYLDSYEQYF
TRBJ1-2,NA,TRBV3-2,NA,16,TGTGCCAGCAGCTACGAGATGGGAGACAGGGGCAATGGCTACACCTTC,CASSYEMGDRGNGYTF
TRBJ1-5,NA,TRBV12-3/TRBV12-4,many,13,TGTGCCAGCACTCGGGACAGCAATCAGCCCCAGCATTTT,CASTRDSNQPQHF
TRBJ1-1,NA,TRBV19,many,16,TGTGCCAGTAGTATAGATCCAGGGACCGTGAACACTGAAGCTTTCTTT,CASSIDPGTVNTEAFF
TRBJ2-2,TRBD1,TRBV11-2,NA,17,TGTGCCAGCAGCTTATTGTGGGGACAGCCGAACACCGGGGAGCTGTTTTTT,CASSLLWGQPNTGELFF